This T cell receptor beta chain is drawn from a study of blood T cell repertoires in COVID-19. Study background: Spain, Italy and the United States supplied samples that represented acute and convalescent COVID-19.

Per the study methods: Cell counts per sample came from amplifying reference gene primers. Profiling relied on immunoSEQ multiplex PCR, and the TCRdb table lists in-frame clones only, not all of them. V and J calls and clone size are those listed in that table; D and trimming were worked out from the DNA. Here the sample spans tens of thousands of clones, 87% being singletons. V was clipped by 4 bases and J by 1 base; unmatched bases: 10. This CDR3 is 16 amino acids long. In germline, CDR1 is SGDLS, CDR2 YYNGEE. The source of this sequence is a woman at least 80 years old with active COVID-19. The material sequenced was peripheral blood. The genes are TRBV9 and TRBJ1-1; 7 positions agree with TRBD1. The CDR3 sequence is CASSHSNQGENTEAFF. The CDR3 coding sequence is TGTGCCAGCAGCCACTCAAATCAGGGGGAGAACACTGAAGCTTTCTTT. Full variable domain (remainder filled in from reference TRBV9 and TRBJ1-1): DSGVTQTPKHLITATGQRVTLRCSPRSGDLSVYWYQQSLDQGLQFLIQYYNGEERAKGNILERFSAQQFPDLHSELNLSSLELGDSALYFCASSHSNQGENTEAFFGQGTRLTVV.